This T cell receptor (beta chain) was retrieved from a study of blood T cell repertoires in COVID-19. This clone appeared a few times. Germline CDR1 SGDLS, CDR2 YYNGEE. With 8 bases removed from V and 0 bases from J, the gap between germline ends came to 15 bases. The CDR3 has 15 residues. Sequencing was performed with immunoSEQ multiplex PCR; in TCRdb, only in-frame clones are kept and a portion is missing. This sample has 150,000 to 250,000 clones; roughly 80% occur once, and the top ten carry about 12%. V and J are TRBV9 and TRBJ1-3, with D maybe TRBD1 (5 bases). The clonotype comes from a man in his forties or fifties who had recovered from COVID-19. Specimen: PBMCs or T cells enriched from blood (not recorded which). In nucleotides, the CDR3 is TGTGCCAGTCGAGGAGGGGTTTACTCTGGAAACACCATATATTTT. The encoded protein is CASRGGVYSGNTIYF.